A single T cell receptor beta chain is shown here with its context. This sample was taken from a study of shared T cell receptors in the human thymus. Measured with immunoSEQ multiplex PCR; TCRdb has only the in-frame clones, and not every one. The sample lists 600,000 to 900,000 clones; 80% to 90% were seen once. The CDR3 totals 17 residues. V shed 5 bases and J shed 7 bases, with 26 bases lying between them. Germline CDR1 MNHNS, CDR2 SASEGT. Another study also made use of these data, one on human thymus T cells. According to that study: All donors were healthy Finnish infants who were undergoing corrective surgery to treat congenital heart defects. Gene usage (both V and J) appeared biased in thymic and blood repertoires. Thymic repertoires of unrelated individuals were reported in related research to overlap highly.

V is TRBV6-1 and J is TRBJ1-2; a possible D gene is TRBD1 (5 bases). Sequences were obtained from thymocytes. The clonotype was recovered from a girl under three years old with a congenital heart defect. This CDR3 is CASSKGDCNFSGFGYTF. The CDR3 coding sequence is TGTGCCAGCAGTAAAGGAGACTGTAATTTCTCAGGGTTTGGCTACACCTTC.